This TCR beta chain came from a study of cytomegalovirus exposure and HLA in healthy donors. PCR involved 60 Vbeta and 13 Jbeta primers. Profiled with immunoSEQ multiplex PCR; TCRdb holds only in-frame clones, not every one. The data contain roughly 110,000 clones, about four fifths of them seen just once; the ten biggest clones take up over 20%. This clonotype was sampled from a man in his thirties or forties in good health and CMV-seropositive. The sample was PBMCs.

This chain's CDR3 is CASSTKPGGDTEAFF. As DNA, the CDR3 is TGCGCCAGCAGCACGAAACCGGGGGGGGACACTGAAGCTTTCTTT. V usage is TRBV5-1 and J usage is TRBJ1-1, with a possible D match to TRBD1 (5 bases). There are 15 residues in the CDR3. V gave up 4 bases and J gave up 3 bases, with 16 bases separating them. Germline values: CDR1 SGHRS, CDR2 YFSETQ.